This is a list of T cell receptor beta chains from one sample in a study of lymphopenia after photon versus proton radiotherapy. Clones were sequenced by immunoSEQ multiplex PCR, and TCRdb holds only the in-frame ones, with some missing. This sample has approximately 3,100 clones, with around four fifths found just once. The input for sequencing was peripheral blood, taken from a patient treated with proton-based radiotherapy. Every receptor here comes from a man aged 80 or over with esophageal cancer. Each CDR3 is given with its conserved first and last residue. The D gene is left open where the match is weak. Some rows mark clone size as missing; the rest say once, few, many or name a class of expanded clone.

D	V	size	J	DNA	CDR3
-	TRBV7-9	-	TRBJ2-5	TGTGCCAGCAGCTTAGGAGTAGGGGAGGAGACCCAGTACTTC	CASSLGVGEETQYF
-	TRBV5-1	-	TRBJ2-1	TGCGCCAGCACCCCGGTAGGCTCCTACAATGAGCAGTTCTTC	CASTPVGSYNEQFF
TRBD1	TRBV7-3	-	TRBJ1-1	TGTGCCAGCAGCCGTGACGAACAGGGGGCCACTGAAGCTTTCTTT	CASSRDEQGATEAFF
-	TRBV12-5	-	TRBJ2-7	TGTGCTAGTGGTTTGGCAATTTACGAGCAGTACTTC	CASGLAIYEQYF
TRBD1	TRBV9	-	TRBJ2-5	TGTGCCAGCAACCGACAGGGGTGGTTAGAGACCCAGTACTTC	CASNRQGWLETQYF
-	TRBV6-5	-	TRBJ2-7	TGTGCCAGCTCCCAGTCCTACGAGCAGTACTTC	CASSQSYEQYF
-	TRBV6-5	-	TRBJ1-5	TGTGCCAGCAGTTACTCGGGGGGAAATCAGCCCCAGCATTTT	CASSYSGGNQPQHF
-	TRBV5-1	-	TRBJ2-3	TGCGCCAGCAGCTTGACAGGGACTAGCACAGATACGCAGTATTTT	CASSLTGTSTDTQYF
-	TRBV5-1	few	TRBJ1-1	TGTGCCAGCAGCTTGCCACGGGTGAACACTGAAGCTTTCTTT	CASSLPRVNTEAFF
TRBD2	TRBV4-1	few	TRBJ2-7	TGCGCCAGCAGCCCCCGACGGGTAGCGGGAGTCAACGAGCAGTACTTC	CASSPRRVAGVNEQYF
-	TRBV7-8	-	TRBJ1-1	TGTGCCAGCAGCTTAAATTCGAACACTGAAGCTTTCTTT	CASSLNSNTEAFF
TRBD2	TRBV18	-	TRBJ2-5	TGTGCCAGCTCCGAAGCGGAAGCGGGAGACGGACTTGGAGAGACCCAGTACTTC	CASSEAEAGDGLGETQYF
-	TRBV11-2	-	TRBJ1-4	TGTGCCAGCAGCTCATCGGGGCTTGCAACTAATGAAAAACTGTTTTTT	CASSSSGLATNEKLFF
TRBD2	TRBV9	-	TRBJ2-3	TGTGCCAGCAGCGAAGGACTAGAGGTCACAGATACGCAGTATTTT	CASSEGLEVTDTQYF
-	TRBV4-3	-	TRBJ1-3	TGCGCCAGCAGCCAAGATCGGACAGCCTCTGGAAACACCATATATTTT	CASSQDRTASGNTIYF
-	TRBV27	-	TRBJ2-7	TGTGCCAGCAGTTTACAGTTCCAATCCTACGAGCAGTACTTC	CASSLQFQSYEQYF
-	TRBV28	-	TRBJ2-7	TGTGCCAGCAGTCCGGGGCTTTACTCGGCCGAGCAGTACTTC	CASSPGLYSAEQYF
-	TRBV30	few	TRBJ2-3	TGTGCCTGGAGTGTACGGAGAGATACGCAGTATTTT	CAWSVRRDTQYF
-	TRBV7-3	-	TRBJ2-2	TGTGCCAGCAGCTTAAATCGGGGATCCACCGGGGAGCTGTTTTTT	CASSLNRGSTGELFF
-	TRBV7-9	-	TRBJ1-5	TGTGCCAGCAGCTTAGTGGCCGAAGAGGGAGTCAATCAGCCCCAGCATTTT	CASSLVAEEGVNQPQHF
-	TRBV9	-	TRBJ1-1	TGTGCCAGCAGCGTAGCTCACGGCAGGGACACTGAAGCTTTCTTT	CASSVAHGRDTEAFF
TRBD1	TRBV5-1	-	TRBJ2-3	TGCGCCAGCAGCTTGGATGGAGGACAGGGGCCAGATACGCAGTATTTT	CASSLDGGQGPDTQYF
-	TRBV5-1	-	TRBJ2-6	TGCGCCAGCAGCTCTGGGTTATTGGGTGGGGCCAACGTCCTGACTTTC	CASSSGLLGGANVLTF
-	TRBV7-3	medium-sized	TRBJ1-5	TGTGCCAGCAGCTTAACGGGTAGCAATCAGCCCCAGCATTTT	CASSLTGSNQPQHF